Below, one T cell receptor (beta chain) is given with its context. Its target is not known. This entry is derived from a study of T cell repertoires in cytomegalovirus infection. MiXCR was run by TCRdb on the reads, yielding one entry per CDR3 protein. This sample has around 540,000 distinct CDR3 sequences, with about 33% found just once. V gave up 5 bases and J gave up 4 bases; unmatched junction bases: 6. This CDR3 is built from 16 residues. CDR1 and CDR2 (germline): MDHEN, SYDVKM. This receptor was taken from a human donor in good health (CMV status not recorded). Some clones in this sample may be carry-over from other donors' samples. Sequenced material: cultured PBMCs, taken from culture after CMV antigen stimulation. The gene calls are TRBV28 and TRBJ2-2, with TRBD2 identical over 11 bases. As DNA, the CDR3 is TGTGCCAGCAGTACTGCTAGCGGGAGGACCACCGGGGAGCTGTTTTTT. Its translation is CASSTASGRTTGELFF.